A single sample gave rise to the 27 T cell receptor beta chains below, sequenced in a study of blood T cell repertoires in COVID-19. TCRdb's table, derived via immunoSEQ multiplex PCR, lists solely in-frame clones and lacks some. Counted here are 200,000 to 250,000 clones, roughly 84% occurring once; the ten biggest clones make up approximately 5.1%. The sequencing input was peripheral blood. The receptors come from a woman aged 60-75 years who had recovered from COVID-19.

This clone was observed once. V gene TRBV5-1 combines with J gene TRBJ1-1; possible D gene TRBD1, 6 bases. The CDR3 totals 14 residues. V was cut by 2 bases and J by 4 bases, with 12 bases left in between. Germline CDR1 and CDR2: SGHRS and YFSETQ. Here the CDR3 reads CASSLSGAGTEAFF. DNA of the CDR3: TGCGCCAGCAGCTTATCAGGGGCTGGCACTGAAGCTTTCTTT.

The genes are TRBV7-9 and TRBJ2-1, with 8 bases that match TRBD1. Per the germline V gene, CDR1 is SEHNR and CDR2 is FQNEAQ (reference sequence). The length of the CDR3 is 16 residues. With 5 bases clipped from V and 6 bases from J, the junction kept 12 bases outside the gene matches. The CDR3 DNA follows: TGTGCCAGCAGCATCCACAGGGGGATAGGAGGCAATGAGCAGTTCTTC. This gives the protein CASSIHRGIGGNEQFF. Full variable domain (remainder filled in from reference TRBV7-9 and TRBJ2-1): DTGVSQNPRHKITKRGQNVTFRCDPISEHNRLYWYRQTLGQGPEFLTYFQNEAQLEKSRLLSDRFSAERPKGSFSTLEIQRTEQGDSAMYLCASSIHRGIGGNEQFFGPGTRLTVL.

J is TRBJ1-5 and V is TRBV6-6, with D possibly TRBD1 on 5 matching bases. CDR1 is MNHNY, CDR2 SVGAGI, per germline (reference sequence). The CDR3 contains 13 residues. V lost 8 bases, J lost 8 bases, and 16 bases lay in between. CDR3 in DNA: TGTGCCAGCCACCCACAATGGGGGGAGCCCCAGCATTTT. Protein sequence: CASHPQWGEPQHF.

The CDR3 nucleotides read TGCGCCAGCAGCGTCGAGAGGCGGGCTTTCTTT. This sequence encodes CASSVERRAFF. The V and J genes are TRBV10-2 and TRBJ1-1, with no clear D. Germline V CDR1 and CDR2: WSHSY, SAAADI. V was cut by 6 bases and J by 11 bases, with 13 bases left in between. CDR3 length: 11 residues.

This chain connects TRBV7-2 to TRBJ1-1; D gene uncertain. This CDR3 comprises 12 residues. Per germline, CDR1 SGHTA and CDR2 FQGNSA. V dropped 5 bases and J dropped 7 bases, with 11 bases sitting between them. The CDR3 coding sequence is TGTGCCAGCAGCCCCGGGTCCCTTGAAGCTTTCTTT. It encodes CASSPGSLEAFF.

The chain is built from TRBV12-3 or TRBV12-4 and TRBJ1-6; D gene ambiguous. V was trimmed by 2 bases and J by 11 bases, leaving 10 bases between them. This CDR3 has 13 amino acids. The CDR3 nucleotides read TGTGCCAGCAGTTTATTGGGCGGGGCACCCCTCCACTTT. Its translation: CASSLLGGAPLHF.

The chain is built from TRBV4-1 and TRBJ2-3, with D hard to call. Looked up from germline, CDR1 is MGHRA and CDR2 is YSYEKL. The V gene lost 0 bases and the J gene lost 5 bases, with 3 bases spanning the gap. The CDR3 sequence is 12 residues long. Written as DNA, the CDR3 is TGCGCCAGCAGCCAAGATAGAGATACGCAGTATTTT. This translates into CASSQDRDTQYF.

The V call is TRBV10-3, the J call TRBJ1-4; D is possibly TRBD1 (5 bases). V was shortened by 3 bases and J by 6 bases, with 5 bases between the two germline ends. The CDR3 consists of 12 residues. Per germline, CDR1 ENHRY and CDR2 SYGVKD. CDR3 protein: CAISEQDEKLFF. The CDR3 nucleotides read TGTGCCATCAGTGAACAGGATGAAAAACTGTTTTTT.

The chain is built from TRBV5-1 and TRBJ1-3; D is unclear. From germline, CDR1 is SGHRS and CDR2 YFSETQ. The length of the CDR3 is 14 residues. With 0 bases removed from V and 3 bases from J, the gap between germline ends came to 7 bases. DNA of the CDR3: TGCGCCAGCAGCTTGGCCGGGTTTGGAAACACCATATATTTT. Translating it yields CASSLAGFGNTIYF.

The CDR3 sequence is CASSYEPGGPEQYF. The CDR3 DNA reads TGTGCCAGCAGTTACGAGCCAGGAGGGCCCGAGCAGTACTTC. The chain uses TRBV6-5 and TRBJ2-7; a possible D gene is TRBD2 (6 bases). The CDR3 is 14 amino acids. V lost 2 bases and J 6 bases, leaving 14 bases between the germline ends. Germline CDR1 reads MNHEY; CDR2 reads SVGAGI.

The chain combines TRBV11-3 with TRBJ2-7; 9 bases agree with TRBD1. CDR3 length: 13 amino acids. Germline V gene sequence: CDR1 SGHNT, CDR2 YENEEA. J was trimmed by 7 bases and V by 5 bases; bases with no gene match: 6. The CDR3: CASSAQGAEEQYF. CDR3 sequence (DNA): TGTGCCAGCAGCGCACAGGGGGCAGAGGAGCAGTACTTC. The variable domain in full, completed from reference TRBV11-3 and TRBJ2-7, reads EAGVVQSPRYKIIEKKQPVAFWCNPISGHNTLYWYLQNLGQGPELLIRYENEEAVDDSQLPKDRFSAERLKGVDSTLKIQPAELGDSAVYLCASSAQGAEEQYFGPGTRLTVT.

This chain links TRBV6-5 with TRBJ2-2; the D gene is possibly TRBD2 (5 bases). The germline V gene encodes CDR1 MNHEY and CDR2 SVGAGI. The CDR3 totals 16 residues. V was shortened by 0 bases and J by 6 bases, with 14 bases between the two germline ends. The CDR3 is CASSYSLGEFPGELFF. In DNA, the CDR3 is TGTGCCAGCAGTTACTCTCTCGGGGAATTTCCCGGGGAGCTGTTTTTT.

In this sample, this clone turned up a few times. In DNA, the CDR3 is TGTGCAAGTCGCTTAGGGGGACTAGCGGGGGCTTCAGGACATACGCAGTATTTT. Its translation is CASRLGGLAGASGHTQYF. This chain connects TRBV12-2 to TRBJ2-3; the tabulated D call, TRBD2, remains unverified against the DNA. TRBV12-2 is reported as a pseudogene. The CDR3 is 18 amino acids.

This clone was seen a single time. The V call is TRBV12-5, the J call TRBJ2-1; D is perhaps TRBD2 (6 bases). Germline CDR1 is LGHNT and CDR2 is FRNRAP. The CDR3 has 15 residues. Trimming took off 7 bases at V and 3 bases at J, with 16 bases between the two ends. The CDR3 nucleotides read TGTGCTAGTGCCCCCATGGGGGGTAACTACAATGAGCAGTTCTTC. Translated, it gives CASAPMGGNYNEQFF.

The genes are TRBV27 and TRBJ2-2, with 8 bases matching TRBD1. The length of the CDR3 is 18 residues. V lost 7 bases and J lost 5; bases outside the gene matches: 18. Germline lookup yields CDR1 MNHEY and CDR2 SMNVEV (reference sequence). The CDR3 DNA reads TGTGCCAGCACTCCCCGGTCGGGGCCGACAGGGGTGACCGGGGAGCTGTTTTTT. Its translation is CASTPRSGPTGVTGELFF.

The genes are TRBV6-2 or TRBV6-3 and TRBJ2-1; 15 nucleotides line up with TRBD2. The germline V gene has CDR1 MNHEY and CDR2 SVGEGT. The J segment lost 10 bases and the V segment lost 4 bases, leaving 17 bases of the junction unmatched. CDR3 length: 19 amino acids. As DNA, the CDR3 is TGTGCCAGCAGTTTCCATATAGCACCCGGACTAGCGGGGGGGCGAGAGCAGTTCTTC. As protein: CASSFHIAPGLAGGREQFF.

The chain employs TRBV7-9 and TRBJ2-7, with 7 nucleotides matching TRBD1. Losses at the gene ends were 5 bases for V and 1 base for J; bases not matched to a gene: 8. Looked up from germline, CDR1 is SEHNR and CDR2 is FQNEAQ (reference sequence). This CDR3 is 15 amino acids long. As DNA, the CDR3 is TGTGCCAGCAGCCTTAGACAGGGCGAATCCTACGAGCAGTACTTC. It is translated as CASSLRQGESYEQYF.

The chain joins TRBV21-1 to TRBJ2-2; TRBD2, the D gene given by the table, was not confirmed from the DNA. TRBV21-1 is listed as a pseudogene. The CDR3 contains 16 residues. DNA of the CDR3: TGTGCCAGCAGCCAAGGGGAGAACTCGAACACCGGGGAGCTGTTTTTT. Amino acids: CASSQGENSNTGELFF.

The chain is built from TRBV2 and TRBJ1-2; no clear D gene. In germline, CDR1 is SNHLY, CDR2 FYNNEI. V shed 3 bases and J shed 2 bases, with 7 bases lying between them. This CDR3 is 13 amino acids long. CDR3 bases: TGTGCCAGCAGTGAGATCAGAAACTATGGCTACACCTTC. As protein: CASSEIRNYGYTF.

The V call is TRBV6-5, the J call TRBJ1-3; no reliable D call. The V and J ends lost 6 bases and 0 bases respectively, with 9 bases between them. The V gene's germline CDR1 is MNHEY and CDR2 SVGAGI. The CDR3 spans 14 residues. The CDR3 DNA is TGTGCCAGCAGCTCACTAGACTCTGGAAACACCATATATTTT. Translated, it gives CASSSLDSGNTIYF.

The rearrangement uses TRBV7-2 and TRBJ2-1, with 11 bases lining up with TRBD2. This CDR3 is 15 amino acids long. J was trimmed by 5 bases and V by 1 base; bases with no gene match: 1. Germline V gives CDR1 SGHTA, CDR2 FQGNSA. DNA of the CDR3: TGTGCCAGCAGCTTAGTAGCGGGGGGGCACAATGAGCAGTTCTTC. The encoded protein is CASSLVAGGHNEQFF.

This clone was recorded once. The V gene is TRBV2, the J gene TRBJ2-1; D possibly corresponds to TRBD2 (6 bases). With 11 bases removed from V and 2 bases from J, the gap between germline ends came to 19 bases. The CDR3 length is 15 residues. Germline V lookup: CDR1 SNHLY, CDR2 FYNNEI. The CDR3 here is CASSNRRVPYNEQFF. The DNA of the CDR3 is TGTGCCTCCTCCAATCGGAGGGTCCCCTACAATGAGCAGTTCTTC.

The chain combines TRBV9 with TRBJ2-5, with a tentative D call TRBD2 (5 bases). The CDR3 is 14 amino acids. V lost 0 bases and J 1 base, leaving 7 bases between the germline ends. Germline lookup yields CDR1 SGDLS and CDR2 YYNGEE. The CDR3 region has the DNA TGTGCCAGCAGCGTAGTGGCGGGCCAAGAGACCCAGTACTTC. This encodes CASSVVAGQETQYF.

J is TRBJ2-5 and V is TRBV2, with 7 bases aligning to TRBD1. CDR1 is SNHLY, CDR2 FYNNEI, per germline. This CDR3 is built from 15 residues. Trimming took 6 bases from V and 2 from J; bases not matched to a gene: 9. CDR3 sequence (DNA): TGTGCCAGCAGAGTCTACCGGGACAGACAAGAGACCCAGTACTTC. Translation: CASRVYRDRQETQYF.

The J gene is TRBJ2-1, the V gene TRBV7-6; TRBD2 agrees at 7 bases. In germline, CDR1 is SGHVS, CDR2 FNYEAQ. The CDR3 runs to 16 residues. V shed 1 base and J 3 bases; nucleotides not matched to a gene: 6. The DNA of the CDR3 is TGTGCCAGCAGCTTAGACGCGGGGGAGTTCTACAATGAGCAGTTCTTC. It translates to CASSLDAGEFYNEQFF.

The rearrangement joins TRBV6-2 or TRBV6-3 to TRBJ1-3; D is uncertain. Trimming stripped 5 bases from V and 0 bases from J, with 11 bases between. Germline CDR1 reads MNHEY; CDR2 reads SVGEGT. This CDR3 has 15 amino acids. The CDR3 reads CASSLMTSSGNTIYF. CDR3 nucleotide sequence: TGTGCCAGCAGTCTCATGACAAGCTCTGGAAACACCATATATTTT.

The genes are TRBV5-1 and TRBJ1-2; D might be TRBD1 (6 bases). Between the trimmed V and J ends, which lost 1 base and 4 bases, there was a span of 14 bases. In germline, CDR1 is SGHRS, CDR2 YFSETQ. The CDR3 extends over 15 amino acids. This CDR3 reads CASSLRTAATYGYTF. The CDR3 nucleotides are TGCGCCAGCAGCTTGAGGACAGCCGCTACCTATGGCTACACCTTC.